This T cell receptor (beta chain) was sequenced during a study of OX40 agonist ivuxolimab in advanced cancers. In the study overall: At about 82% male, the cohort had a mean age of approximately 64 years, ranging from about 23 to 79.

Sequenced by immunoSEQ multiplex PCR; TCRdb stores in-frame clones only, minus some. Of over 95,000 clones listed, 95% to 97% are singletons. With regard to this clone: What it binds is not known.

Broader study findings: CD4+ T cells averaged fewer expanded clones than CD8+ T cells. Among the nonresponders, some also had low normalized T-cell clonal expansion.

The TCR was taken from an adult with an advanced solid tumor such as melanoma, head and neck, liver or kidney cancer. Here the sequenced sample was CD4+ or CD8+ T cells sorted from blood, taken in a trial of the OX40 agonist ivuxolimab.

The chain's CDR3 is CASSGDAGSSYEQYF. The CDR3 DNA reads TGTGCCAGCAGCGGTGACGCAGGGAGCTCCTACGAGCAGTACTTC. The V gene is TRBV9, the J gene TRBJ2-7; D is tentatively TRBD1 or TRBD2 (5 bases each). Per the germline V gene, CDR1 is SGDLS and CDR2 is YYNGEE. Trimming took off 3 bases at V and 0 bases at J, with 13 bases between the two ends. This CDR3 region has 15 residues.